This T cell receptor (beta chain) comes out of a study of blood T cell repertoires in COVID-19. At the level of the study: COVID-19 samples, acute and convalescent, were from the United States, Italy and Spain. Sources were T cells, B-cell-depleted T cells, or PBMCs; the material itself was cDNA or gDNA.

Patients from Seattle were sampled longitudinally, starting during active infection. Germline loops: CDR1 SGHNT, CDR2 YENEEA. With 5 bases clipped from V and 7 bases from J, the junction kept 9 bases outside the gene matches. This CDR3 is 16 amino acids long. This clone has a single count. Original handling: By means of reference gene primer amplification, nucleated cell counts were estimated. This table comes from immunoSEQ multiplex PCR, and its TCRdb copy is limited to in-frame clones, with some not included. That table furnishes V, J and clone size, whereas the DNA furnished D and trimming. This table holds 250,000 to 350,000 clones, over 80% found once.

This sequence was found in a woman between 50 and 59 years old with COVID-19, enrolled during active disease. Sequenced sample: peripheral blood. The J gene is TRBJ2-1, the V gene TRBV11-3, with TRBD1 identical over 12 bases. This CDR3 reads CASSPRSGQGANEQFF. CDR3 nucleotide sequence: TGTGCCAGCAGCCCGCGTTCGGGACAGGGGGCGAATGAGCAGTTCTTC.